This T cell receptor (beta chain) was recovered during a study of blood T cells in healthy people across ages (dated by TCRdb to the mid-2010s). For the wider study: In model experiments, template switching captured about one uniquely barcoded TCR beta cDNA molecule for every two T cells. The study measured age-related changes in TCR beta repertoire diversity using deep sequencing normalized with unique cDNA molecular identifiers. Four age groups were formed from the donors: young (average around 15 years), middle-aged (approximately 40), aged (roughly 56) and long-lived (about 80). Donors of different ages were randomly distributed across sequencing lanes to avoid experimental bias. For two donors (one aged 18 to 29 and one aged 80 or older), the study analyzed two additional independent replicas of 1 million unique cDNA reads from the same blood draw. Points the paper makes about the study in general: Estimates of total diversity from one million sequenced T cells were regarded as lower bounds and underestimates. Donor CMV infection status was unknown, potentially confounding age-related changes in expanded clonotypes. Observed TCR beta diversity per million T cells fell roughly linearly with age, and a significant reduction was already apparent by age around 40. Conclusive comparison of naive and antigen-experienced compartments was prevented by the profiling of bulk unsorted PBMCs. Compared with the aged group, the long-lived group had more naive CD4+ T cells, fewer expanded clones and increased TCR diversity, suggesting age selection. There was a strong correlation between observed TCR beta diversity and the percentage of naive T cells measured by flow cytometry.

This clonotype was recorded a few times. The target of this receptor is not known. No base quality values were provided; no much bigger clone lies one nucleotide off. Systemically healthy Caucasian individuals from Russia, some 40 in total and aged about 6 to 100 years, were included as donors. Around 10 milliliters of peripheral blood were collected from each donor into EDTA-treated Vacutainer tubes. PBMCs were isolated by Ficoll-Paque density-gradient centrifugation, with at least 6 million obtained per sample. Trizol reagent was used to extract total RNA from the PBMCs, yielding at least 6 micrograms per sample. For every donor, flow cytometry on a PBMC aliquot measured the percentage of naive CD45RAhigh/CD27high T cells. The library was generated by 5' RACE. These reads were obtained on an Illumina HiSeq 2500. The second PCR ran for about 7 to 11 cycles and used a J-beta primer mix along with a sample-barcoded 5' primer. Each TCR beta cDNA molecule received a unique molecular identifier from a template-switch 5' adaptor carrying 12 random nucleotides. Each sample yielded at least 3 million CDR3-containing paired-end reads. The Mint cDNA synthesis kit, primed by a TRBC-specific oligonucleotide, was used to synthesize first-strand cDNA from all RNA. Following uracil-DNA glycosylase treatment, all cDNA underwent a first 18-cycle PCR with the universal primers M1SS and BC2_uni_R. The authors' analysis ran thus. For normalization, 1 million high-quality reads, each with a distinct molecular identifier, were randomly selected from each sample. Reads with shared molecular identifiers were discarded instead of being binned into consensus sequences. CDR3 identification, clonotype clustering and error correction used MiTCR with a Q25 quality threshold and the strictest error-elimination algorithm. A nonparametric unseen species model with Euler transformation was used to estimate lower-bound total TCR beta diversity. Using fastp trimming at Q25 and MiXCR clonotype assembly, TCRdb reanalyzed the public sequencing data and kept in-frame beta chains. Each entry merges the rows of one CDR3 protein and shows their most common DNA and genes. For this entry, the V and J calls and clone size follow TCRdb and not the study's own pipeline. The sample profile shows roughly 900,000 distinct CDR3 sequences; around 46% of them were found once. Of the sample, 13% is held by the ten largest clones.

Taken from cysteine to phenylalanine, the CDR3 has 13 residues. The read is trimmed to its CDR3 DNA, 39 bases read in frame from base 1. Trimming at the junction amounts to 6 bases on V and 0 bases on J, and the germline ends lie 9 bases apart. Sequencing used blood. The TCR comes from a man younger than 40 in good health. The chain links TRBV12-3 or TRBV12-4 with TRBJ2-7; tentative D gene TRBD1, with 6 bases matching. The base sequence is TGTGCCAGCAGGGACAGTAGCTCCTACGAGCAGTACTTC. Its coded protein is CASRDSSSYEQYF.